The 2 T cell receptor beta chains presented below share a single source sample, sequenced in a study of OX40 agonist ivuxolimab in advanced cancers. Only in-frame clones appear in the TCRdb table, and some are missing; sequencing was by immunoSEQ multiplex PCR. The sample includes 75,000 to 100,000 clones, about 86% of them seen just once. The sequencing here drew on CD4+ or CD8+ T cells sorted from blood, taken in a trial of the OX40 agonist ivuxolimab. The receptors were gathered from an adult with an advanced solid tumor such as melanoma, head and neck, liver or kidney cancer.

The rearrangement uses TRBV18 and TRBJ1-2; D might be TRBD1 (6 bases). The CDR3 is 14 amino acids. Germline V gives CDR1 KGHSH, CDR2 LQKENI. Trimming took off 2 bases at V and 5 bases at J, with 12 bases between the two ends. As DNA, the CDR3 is TGTGCCAGCTCACCAATCGACAGGTCTTATGGCTACACCTTC. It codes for CASSPIDRSYGYTF.

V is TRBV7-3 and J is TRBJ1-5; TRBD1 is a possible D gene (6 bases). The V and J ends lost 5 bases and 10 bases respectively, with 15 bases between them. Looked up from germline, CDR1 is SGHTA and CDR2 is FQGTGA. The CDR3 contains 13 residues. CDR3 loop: CASSQIQGSPQHF. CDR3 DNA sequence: TGTGCCAGCAGCCAAATACAGGGTAGCCCCCAGCATTTT.